The 24 T cell receptor beta chains presented below share a single source sample, sequenced in a study of T cell changes during pregnancy in multiple sclerosis. Measured with immunoSEQ multiplex PCR; TCRdb has only the in-frame clones, and not every one. The sample has some 120,000 clones; about 93% are singletons. This sample comprised peripheral blood, obtained in the third trimester of pregnancy. Receptors were obtained from a female donor with multiple sclerosis, enrolled in a pregnancy study.

V usage is TRBV18 and J usage is TRBJ2-4, with TRBD1 matching 7 bases. V dropped 3 bases and J dropped 4; count of bases not matched to a gene: 9. Germline V gene sequence: CDR1 KGHSH, CDR2 LQKENI. CDR3 length equals 16 residues. The CDR3 sequence is CASSPRDRVGKNIQYF. In DNA, the CDR3 is TGTGCCAGCTCACCCCGAGACAGGGTTGGGAAAAACATTCAGTACTTC.

This chain joins TRBV9 and TRBJ1-6, with D perhaps matching TRBD1 (5 bases). The ends were cut back, 3 bases at V and 10 bases at J, with 14 bases in the middle. CDR1 SGDLS and CDR2 YYNGEE come from the germline V gene. This CDR3 comprises 14 residues. The CDR3 DNA reads TGTGCCAGCAGCGATGGGGGGTCCGGCTCACCCCTCCACTTT. As protein: CASSDGGSGSPLHF.

This clone was counted a single time. V is TRBV6-5 and J is TRBJ2-1; D is perhaps TRBD1 (5 bases). Germline CDR1 and CDR2: MNHEY and SVGAGI. The CDR3 covers 13 residues. Trimming shortened V by 6 bases and J by 4 bases, and 10 bases separated the two germline ends. CDR3 residues: CASSIAGYNEQFF. In nucleotides, the CDR3 is TGTGCCAGCAGCATCGCAGGGTACAATGAGCAGTTCTTC.

CDR3: CASTGMGGNTIYF. The CDR3 coding sequence is TGTGCCAGCACAGGGATGGGTGGAAACACCATATATTTT. The chain employs TRBV2 and TRBJ1-3; possibly TRBD1 for D (5 bases). The CDR3 runs to 13 residues. Trimming removed 7 bases at V and 3 bases at J, with 10 bases between. Germline assignment: CDR1 SNHLY and CDR2 FYNNEI.

The V and J genes are TRBV27 and TRBJ2-1; 9 nucleotides agree with TRBD2. Trimming took 5 bases from V and 7 from J; bases not matched to a gene: 6. The CDR3 sequence is 14 residues long. CDR1 is MNHEY, CDR2 SMNVEV, per germline (reference sequence). Here the CDR3 DNA reads TGTGCCAGCAGTCGGAGGACTAGCGTAAATGAGCAGTTCTTC. Protein sequence: CASSRRTSVNEQFF.

The chain joins TRBV19 to TRBJ1-4; D is possibly TRBD1 (6 bases). V lost 3 bases, J lost 0 bases, and 8 bases lay in between. Germline V gene sequence: CDR1 LNHDA, CDR2 SQIVND (reference sequence). This CDR3 is 15 amino acids long. The CDR3 DNA follows: TGTGCCAGTAGTATGGCAGGGGCAACTAATGAAAAACTGTTTTTT. It yields the protein CASSMAGATNEKLFF.

This clone has just one count. This chain links TRBV5-6 with TRBJ2-7; 10 nucleotides agree with TRBD1. The CDR3 spans 16 residues. The junction had 8 bases not matched to a gene; V was cut back by 3 bases and J by 2 bases. Germline V CDR1 and CDR2: SGHDT, YYEEEE. The CDR3 sequence is CASSSLNGQGAYEQYF. The CDR3 bases are TGTGCCAGCAGCTCCCTGAACGGACAGGGGGCCTACGAGCAGTACTTC. Together with reference TRBV5-6 and TRBJ2-7, the CDR3 gives the full variable domain: DAGVTQSPTHLIKTRGQQVTLRCSPKSGHDTVSWYQQALGQGPQFIFQYYEEEERQRGNFPDRFSGHQFPNYSSELNVNALLLGDSALYLCASSSLNGQGAYEQYFGPGTRLTVT.

The gene calls are TRBV7-9 and TRBJ1-1; 8 nucleotides align to TRBD1. The CDR3 spans 14 residues. CDR1 and CDR2 (germline): SEHNR, FQNEAQ (reference sequence). Trimming cost V 1 base and J 7 bases; bases outside gene matches: 5. The CDR3 is CASSLGTGSDEAFF. The CDR3 bases are TGTGCCAGCAGCTTAGGGACAGGGAGTGATGAAGCTTTCTTT.

The gene calls are TRBV27 and TRBJ1-5; TRBD1 might be the D (5 bases). The CDR3 sequence is 15 residues long. Germline V gene lookup returns CDR1 MNHEY and CDR2 SMNVEV (reference sequence). Trimming removed 6 bases from V and 11 bases from J, with 23 bases in between. The CDR3 protein is CASSDPDSAVEAQHF. In DNA form, the CDR3 reads TGTGCCAGCAGCGACCCAGACAGCGCCGTCGAAGCCCAGCATTTT.

V gene TRBV7-9 combines with J gene TRBJ2-7; 7 bases map to TRBD1. Per the germline V gene, CDR1 is SEHNR and CDR2 is FQNEAQ (reference sequence). The V gene end was trimmed by 4 bases and the J gene end by 4 bases; junction bases not matched to a gene: 10. The CDR3 is 15 residues long. This CDR3 is CASSWDRGVFYEQYF. CDR3 nucleotide sequence: TGTGCCAGCAGCTGGGACAGAGGAGTTTTTTACGAGCAGTACTTC.

The gene calls are TRBV28 and TRBJ1-2; D not resolved. Germline V lookup: CDR1 MDHEN, CDR2 SYDVKM. The CDR3 runs 12 residues. Trimming took off 5 bases at V and 8 bases at J, with 12 bases between the two ends. The chain's CDR3 is CASSGPSGGYTF. The CDR3 DNA reads as TGTGCCAGCAGTGGGCCGTCCGGAGGCTACACCTTC.

J is TRBJ2-2 and V is TRBV5-1; 8 bases are shared with TRBD1. The V gene end was trimmed by 0 bases and the J gene end by 5 bases; junction bases not matched to a gene: 3. Germline CDR1 is SGHRS and CDR2 is YFSETQ. CDR3 size: 15 residues. The CDR3 DNA reads as TGCGCCAGCAGCTTGGGGACAGGGAAAACCGGGGAGCTGTTTTTT. Translation gives CASSLGTGKTGELFF.

This chain connects TRBV5-4 to TRBJ2-1; 9 bases align to TRBD2. The CDR3 is made up of 16 amino acids. V lost 5 bases and J lost 5; bases outside the gene matches: 11. Germline V gives CDR1 SGHNT, CDR2 YYREEE (reference sequence). The CDR3 DNA sequence: TGTGCCAGCAGGATTACTAGCGGGCCATCCCACAATGAGCAGTTCTTC. Protein: CASRITSGPSHNEQFF.

This clone was counted a single time. V is TRBV15 and J is TRBJ2-1; perhaps TRBD2 as D (5 bases). Germline V gene lookup returns CDR1 LNHNV and CDR2 YYDKDF (reference sequence). The germline V and J ends were trimmed by 0 bases and 7 bases, with 16 bases remaining between them. The length of the CDR3 is 16 residues. CDR3 DNA sequence: TGTGCCACCAGCAGAGATCGAGAGGGATCCTTAAATGAGCAGTTCTTC. Protein product: CATSRDREGSLNEQFF.

The chain employs TRBV4-2 and TRBJ2-1, with 11 bases matching TRBD2. The CDR3 extends over 16 amino acids. V shed 3 bases, J shed 6 bases, and the junction held 7 bases outside the gene matches. Germline loops: CDR1 LGHNA, CDR2 YNFKEQ. The chain's CDR3 is CASSQDTSGRRNEQFF. The CDR3 DNA sequence: TGTGCCAGCAGCCAGGATACTAGCGGGAGACGCAATGAGCAGTTCTTC.

The chain combines TRBV6-1 with TRBJ1-6, with 8 bases that match TRBD1. Germline V gene data show CDR1 as MNHNS and CDR2 as SASEGT. This CDR3 contains 15 residues. With 4 bases clipped from V and 9 bases from J, the junction kept 8 bases outside the gene matches. The CDR3, as DNA: TGTGCCAGCAGTGTCGGACAGGGCGGCGCTTCACCCCTCCACTTT. Translated: CASSVGQGGASPLHF.

V and J are TRBV21-1 and TRBJ1-4; no DNA check was done on the table's D call, TRBD1. TRBV21-1 is a pseudogene locus. This CDR3 is 16 amino acids long. CDR3 DNA: TGTGCCAGCACCAATGCCTCGGACAGTGGGAATGAAAAACTGTTTTTT. Translating gives CASTNASDSGNEKLFF.

The chain is built from TRBV10-3 and TRBJ1-2, with 10 positions matching TRBD1. The CDR3 is 13 amino acids. Germline lookup yields CDR1 ENHRY and CDR2 SYGVKD. The V and J ends lost 6 bases and 4 bases, in that order; junction bases with no gene match: 2. DNA for the CDR3: TGTGCCATCAGAAGGACAGGGGGCTATGGCTACACCTTC. Translation gives CAIRRTGGYGYTF.

The chain couples TRBV6-5 to TRBJ2-5, with D possibly matching TRBD2 (5 bases). There are 14 residues in the CDR3. The V end was cut by 6 bases, the J end by 1 base, with 12 bases between. Germline assignment: CDR1 MNHEY and CDR2 SVGAGI. CDR3 region: CASRRSRAQETQYF. For the CDR3, the DNA is TGTGCCAGCAGGCGGTCGCGGGCCCAAGAGACCCAGTACTTC.

The chain uses TRBV7-2 and TRBJ2-1; 12 nucleotides align to TRBD2. This CDR3 spans 12 amino acids. CDR1 is SGHTA, CDR2 FQGNSA, per germline. The V segment lost 6 bases and the J segment 16 bases; nucleotides outside the gene matches: 7. CDR3 sequence: CASSYRTSGVFF. Written as DNA, the CDR3 is TGTGCCAGCAGTTATCGGACTAGCGGGGTTTTCTTC.

The gene calls are TRBV9 and TRBJ2-1; 10 bases fit TRBD2. Trimming cost V 4 bases and J 2 bases; bases outside gene matches: 0. Germline V gene data show CDR1 as SGDLS and CDR2 as YYNGEE. This CDR3 region has 14 residues. CDR3 coding DNA: TGTGCCAGCAGCCTAGCGGGAGCCTACAATGAGCAGTTCTTC. Amino acid sequence: CASSLAGAYNEQFF.

This clone was found a few times. This chain uses TRBV14 with TRBJ1-6; weak D call: TRBD1 (5 bases). V lost 0 bases and J lost 7, with 10 bases in between. This CDR3 region has 15 residues. Germline values: CDR1 SGHDN, CDR2 FVKESK. For the CDR3, the DNA is TGTGCCAGCAGCCAAGACAGGGCGAGGAATTCACCCCTCCACTTT. As protein: CASSQDRARNSPLHF.

With respect to this clone: In the same sample, other DNA sequences code for this CDR3. This rearrangement joins TRBV5-4 to TRBJ1-1; D is possibly TRBD1 (5 bases). Trimming shortened V by 4 bases and J by 1 base, and 8 bases separated the two germline ends. There are 13 residues in the CDR3. Germline V gene sequence: CDR1 SGHNT, CDR2 YYREEE (reference sequence). The CDR3 loop reads CASSRRENTEAFF. CDR3 DNA: TGTGCCAGCAGCCGCAGGGAGAACACTGAAGCTTTCTTT.

The chain carries TRBV19 and TRBJ2-2, with a weak D call TRBD2 (6 bases). The CDR3 totals 16 residues. Trimming cost V 0 bases and J 8 bases, with 16 bases left between them. Germline V gene sequence: CDR1 LNHDA, CDR2 SQIVND (reference sequence). The CDR3 bases are TGTGCCAGTAGTATAGAGCGCGATGGGGGGAAAGGGGAGCTGTTTTTT. It yields the protein CASSIERDGGKGELFF.